The 23 T cell receptor beta chains below come from one sample, sequenced in a study of control samples from healthy donors and cancer patients. Method: immunoSEQ multiplex PCR; TCRdb's copy keeps in-frame clones and lacks some. Of 55,000 to 85,000 clones in the sample, 87% were seen once. The sequenced sample consisted of PBMCs. The receptors were sampled from a woman aged 45-65 years with head and neck cancer.

This chain uses TRBV4-3 with TRBJ2-7, with 8 bases identical to TRBD1. Unmatched junction bases numbered 8, after V lost 6 bases and J lost 1 base. CDR3 length: 15 amino acids. In germline, CDR1 is LGHNA, CDR2 YSLEER. The CDR3 region has the DNA TGCGCCAGCAGTCGAGGACAGGGCGGTTCCTACGAGCAGTACTTC. It encodes CASSRGQGGSYEQYF.

The CDR3 DNA follows: TGTGCCAGCAGCCAAGATACAGGACAGGGGAATTCACCCCTCCACTTT. This translates into CASSQDTGQGNSPLHF. J is TRBJ1-6 and V is TRBV3-1 (or the pseudogene TRBV3-2); 9 positions agree with TRBD1. This CDR3 is 16 amino acids long. V lost 0 bases to trimming and J lost 7 bases; unmatched junction nucleotides: 4. Germline V gives CDR1 LGHDT, CDR2 YNNKEL (reference sequence).

This clone has a single count. CDR3 region: CASSYEFSQPQHF. CDR3 DNA: TGTGCCAGCAGCTACGAGTTTAGTCAGCCCCAGCATTTT. V is TRBV7-2 and J is TRBJ1-5; unclear D gene. The CDR3 contains 13 residues. The V end lost 4 bases, the J end lost 6 bases, and 10 bases lay between the germline ends. CDR1 and CDR2 from the germline V gene are SGHTA and FQGNSA.

CDR3 in amino acids: CASRGSGGQDTEAFF. In nucleotides, the CDR3 is TGTGCCAGCAGGGGATCCGGGGGGCAGGACACTGAAGCTTTCTTT. The chain employs TRBV2 and TRBJ1-1; tentatively, D is TRBD1 (6 bases). The CDR3 consists of 15 residues. Germline V gives CDR1 SNHLY, CDR2 FYNNEI. The V and J ends lost 6 bases and 3 bases respectively, with 17 bases between them.

A single count supports this clone. The rearrangement links TRBV30 to TRBJ2-2, with D uncertain. Germline loops: CDR1 GTSNPN, CDR2 SVGIG (reference sequence). The CDR3 length is 14 residues. V was trimmed by 0 bases and J by 1 base, leaving 6 bases between them. CDR3 DNA: TGTGCCTGGAGTGTACTACAGAACACCGGGGAGCTGTTTTTT. Translated: CAWSVLQNTGELFF. Complete variable domain (other parts from reference TRBV30 and TRBJ2-2): SQTIHQWPATLVQPVGSPLSLECTVEGTSNPNLYWYRQAAGRGLQLLFYSVGIGQISSEVPQNLSASRPQDRQFILSSKKLLLSDSGFYLCAWSVLQNTGELFFGEGSRLTVL.

The CDR3 protein is CASSLGRETNEKLFF. The CDR3 DNA reads as TGTGCCAGCAGCTTGGGCAGGGAGACTAATGAAAAACTGTTTTTT. This sequence joins TRBV5-8 and TRBJ1-4; TRBD1 is a possible D gene (5 bases). There are 15 residues in the CDR3. V lost 0 bases, J lost 2 bases, and 8 bases lay in between. Per the germline V gene, CDR1 is SGHTS and CDR2 is YDEGEE.

CDR3 protein: CASSPGLAGGHGETQYF. The CDR3, as DNA: TGTGCCAGCAGCCCCGGACTAGCGGGGGGGCACGGAGAGACCCAGTACTTC. The chain uses TRBV7-8 and TRBJ2-5; 15 nucleotides match TRBD2. Per germline, CDR1 SGHVS and CDR2 FQNEAQ. V trimming: 5 bases; J trimming: 4 bases; junction bases outside the gene matches: 8. This CDR3 is built from 17 residues. Full variable domain (missing parts from reference TRBV7-8 and TRBJ2-5): GAGVSQSPRYKVAKRGQDVALRCDPISGHVSLFWYQQALGQGPEFLTYFQNEAQLDKSGLPSDRFFAERPEGSVSTLKIQRTQQEDSAVYLCASSPGLAGGHGETQYFGPGTRLLVL.

This chain links TRBV10-3 with TRBJ2-4; 11 positions agree with TRBD1. V lost 6 bases and J lost 8; bases outside the gene matches: 3. Per germline, CDR1 ENHRY and CDR2 SYGVKD. This CDR3 is built from 13 residues. CDR3 DNA: TGTGCCATCAGGGGGGGACAGGGGGACATTCAGTACTTC. Protein sequence: CAIRGGQGDIQYF.

This chain joins TRBV28 and TRBJ2-1, with TRBD1 matching 8 bases. The CDR3 is made up of 16 amino acids. Germline assignment: CDR1 MDHEN and CDR2 SYDVKM. V lost 6 bases, J lost 3 bases, and 10 bases stayed unmatched. In DNA form, the CDR3 reads TGTGCCAGCAGGATCTCCGGGACAGGTAACTACAATGAGCAGTTCTTC. It specifies CASRISGTGNYNEQFF.

The V and J genes are TRBV5-1 and TRBJ2-6; D might be TRBD2 (6 bases). Germline CDR1 and CDR2: SGHRS and YFSETQ. The CDR3 is 16 residues long. Trimming pared 4 bases from V and 0 bases from J, leaving 11 bases between. Written as DNA, the CDR3 is TGCGCCAGCAGCCTCGGAGGGAACTCTGGGGCCAACGTCCTGACTTTC. This sequence encodes CASSLGGNSGANVLTF.

This clone appeared a single time. This chain uses TRBV28 with TRBJ2-1; no clear D gene. CDR1 and CDR2 from the germline V gene are MDHEN and SYDVKM. The V gene lost 9 bases and the J gene lost 4 bases, with 7 bases spanning the gap. The CDR3 is made up of 11 amino acids. The CDR3 bases are TGTGCCAGTGGCAGTTACAATGAGCAGTTCTTC. It translates to CASGSYNEQFF.

The CDR3, as DNA: TGTGCCACCAGCAGAGTTTTTGGCGCGGGGTCCACAGATACGCAGTATTTT. As protein: CATSRVFGAGSTDTQYF. This sequence joins TRBV15 and TRBJ2-3, with D possibly TRBD2 on 6 matching bases. Trimming removed 1 base at V and 2 bases at J, with 16 bases between. This CDR3 is 17 amino acids long. Germline loops: CDR1 LNHNV, CDR2 YYDKDF (reference sequence). Full variable domain (remainder filled in from reference TRBV15 and TRBJ2-3): DAMVIQNPRYQVTQFGKPVTLSCSQTLNHNVMYWYQQKSSQAPKLLFHYYDKDFNNEADTPDNFQSRRPNTSFCFLDIRSPGLGDTAMYLCATSRVFGAGSTDTQYFGPGTRLTVL.

This chain joins TRBV21-1 and TRBJ1-3. TRBV21-1 is flagged as a pseudogene. The CDR3 totals 15 residues. CDR3 in DNA: TGTGCCGGCGGCGGGGCGTGCCCCCCTGGAAACACCATATATTTT. Translation: CAGGGACPPGNTIYF.

This clone was seen a few times. The sample contains more than one DNA sequence encoding this CDR3. This sequence joins TRBV15 and TRBJ1-4, with TRBD1 matching 10 bases. The ends lost 3 bases at V and 6 bases at J; junction bases unmatched: 1. Germline assignment: CDR1 LNHNV and CDR2 YYDKDF (reference sequence). This CDR3 is built from 14 residues. The CDR3 bases are TGTGCCACCAGCAGGGACAGGGGGTATGAAAAACTGTTTTTT. Protein product: CATSRDRGYEKLFF.

The J gene is TRBJ2-3, the V gene TRBV13; D remains unclear. Germline CDR1 and CDR2: PRHDT and FYEKMQ (reference sequence). This CDR3 region has 14 residues. Between the trimmed V and J ends, which lost 5 bases and 7 bases, there was a span of 16 bases. The CDR3 nucleotides are TGTGCCAGCAGCCCACGGAGTAGCTGGAATACGCAGTATTTT. It encodes CASSPRSSWNTQYF.

The chain is built from TRBV10-2 and TRBJ1-3; 8 bases match TRBD1. The CDR3 contains 16 residues. The germline gives CDR1 WSHSY, CDR2 SAAADI. V lost 2 bases and J lost 0; bases outside the gene matches: 3. In DNA, the CDR3 is TGCGCCAGCAGTGAGGAGACAGGGGACTCTGGAAACACCATATATTTT. Protein product: CASSEETGDSGNTIYF.

This clone was counted once. The rearrangement joins TRBV2 to TRBJ1-1; TRBD1 agrees at 9 bases. The CDR3 is 13 residues long. With V trimmed by 3 bases and J by 7 bases, 3 bases remained unmatched. Germline CDR1 reads SNHLY; CDR2 reads FYNNEI. The CDR3 is CASSDGGQGEAFF. CDR3 coding DNA: TGTGCCAGCAGTGATGGGGGACAGGGTGAAGCTTTCTTT.

Notes on this clone: Other DNA sequences in this sample translate to the same CDR3. The rearrangement links TRBV4-2 to TRBJ2-7; no reliable D call. Germline-derived CDR1 and CDR2 are LGHNA and YNFKEQ. Trimming stripped 0 bases from V and 7 bases from J, with 10 bases between. The CDR3 contains 13 residues. The CDR3 protein is CASSQDAGREQYF. The CDR3, as DNA: TGTGCCAGCAGCCAAGATGCAGGACGGGAGCAGTACTTC.

V and J are TRBV7-2 and TRBJ1-1, with D possibly matching TRBD1 (5 bases). Trimming took 5 bases from V and 1 from J, leaving 8 bases between them. From germline, CDR1 is SGHTA and CDR2 FQGNSA. The length of the CDR3 is 13 residues. The CDR3, as DNA: TGTGCCAGCAGCCTGACAGCGAACACTGAAGCTTTCTTT. Protein product: CASSLTANTEAFF.

The chain links TRBV5-5 to TRBJ2-1, with a tentative D call TRBD2 (7 bases). The germline V gene has CDR1 SGHKS and CDR2 YYEKEE (reference sequence). The CDR3 has 15 amino acids. The V and J ends lost 4 bases and 1 base respectively, with 12 bases between them. CDR3 sequence (DNA): TGTGCCAGCAGCAGGGGGGGTCAATCCTACAATGAGCAGTTCTTC. It is translated as CASSRGGQSYNEQFF.

This sequence joins TRBV6-5 and TRBJ1-5; unclear D gene. The CDR3 has 15 residues. Germline V gene data show CDR1 as MNHEY and CDR2 as SVGAGI. Trimming took off 3 bases at V and 3 bases at J, with 12 bases between the two ends. CDR3 region: CASSYRVQINQPQHF. The CDR3 nucleotides are TGTGCCAGCAGTTATCGCGTGCAGATCAATCAGCCCCAGCATTTT.

As DNA, the CDR3 is TGCGCCAGCAGCTTGGTCCCTGTGGAGCGGGGGGGAGTTTACAATGAGCAGTTCTTC. Its translation is CASSLVPVERGGVYNEQFF. The chain uses TRBV5-1 and TRBJ2-1, with 10 positions matching TRBD2. The CDR3 is 19 amino acids. CDR1 is SGHRS, CDR2 YFSETQ, per germline. The V gene end was trimmed by 0 bases and the J gene end by 4 bases; junction bases not matched to a gene: 13.

The J gene is TRBJ2-3, the V gene TRBV19, with 8 bases lining up with TRBD2. Germline V gives CDR1 LNHDA, CDR2 SQIVND (reference sequence). This CDR3 is built from 16 residues. Trimming removed 3 bases from V and 3 bases from J; junction bases left unmatched: 8. This CDR3 is CASSITTSGATDTQYF. CDR3 nucleotides: TGTGCCAGTAGTATCACCACTAGCGGTGCAACAGATACGCAGTATTTT.